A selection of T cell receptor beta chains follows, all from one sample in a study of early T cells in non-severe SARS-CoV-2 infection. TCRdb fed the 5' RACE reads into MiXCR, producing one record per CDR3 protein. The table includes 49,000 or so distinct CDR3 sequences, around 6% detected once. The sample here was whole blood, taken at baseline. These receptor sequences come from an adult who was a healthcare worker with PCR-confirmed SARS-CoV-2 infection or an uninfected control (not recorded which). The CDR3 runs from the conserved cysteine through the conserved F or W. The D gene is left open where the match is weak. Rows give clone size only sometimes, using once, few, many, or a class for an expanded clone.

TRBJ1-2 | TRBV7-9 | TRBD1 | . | TGTGCCAGCCTCGACAGGGACTATGGCTACACCTTC | CASLDRDYGYTF
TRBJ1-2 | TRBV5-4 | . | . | TGTGCCAGCAGCTTGATGGGGGAATCAAATGGCTACACCTTC | CASSLMGESNGYTF
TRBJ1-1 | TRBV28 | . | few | TGTGCCAGCAAGGAACCAAACACTGAAGCTTTCTTT | CASKEPNTEAFF
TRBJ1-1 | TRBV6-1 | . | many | TGTGCCAGCAGTGAGGTACGGGCCTTTGAAGCTTTCTTT | CASSEVRAFEAFF
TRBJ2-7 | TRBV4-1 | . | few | TGCGCCAGCAGCCAAGTTCCCGGGACGGGCAGCTACGAGCAGTACTTC | CASSQVPGTGSYEQYF
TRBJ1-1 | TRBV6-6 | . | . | TGTGCCAGCAGTTACGCAGGGGTGGACACTGAAGCTTTCTTT | CASSYAGVDTEAFF
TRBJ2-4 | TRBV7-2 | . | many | TGTGCCAGCAGTCCCGGGATAGCCAAAAACATTCAGTACTTC | CASSPGIAKNIQYF
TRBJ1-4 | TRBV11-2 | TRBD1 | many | TGTGCCAGCAGCCCAACTCTTCAGGGACAGTCACATGAAAAACTGTTTTTT | CASSPTLQGQSHEKLFF
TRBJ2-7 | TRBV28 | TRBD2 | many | TGTGCCAGCAGCCTGTACCCAACTAGCGGGGCAACCTACGAGCAGTACTTC | CASSLYPTSGATYEQYF
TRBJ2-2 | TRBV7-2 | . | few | TGTGCCAGCAGCTCCGTGGCCGGGACTCACACCGGGGAGCTGTTTTTT | CASSSVAGTHTGELFF
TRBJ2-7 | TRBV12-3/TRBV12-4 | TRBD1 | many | TGTGCCAGCAGTCAAAGTCGGGACAGCGAAACCTACGAGCAGTACTTC | CASSQSRDSETYEQYF
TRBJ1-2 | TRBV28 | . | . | TGTGCCAGCAGGACCTCTAACTATGGCTACACCTTC | CASRTSNYGYTF
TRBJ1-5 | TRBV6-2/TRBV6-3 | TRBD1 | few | TGTGCCAGCAGTTTGACAGGGGAGGAAAATCAGCCCCAGCATTTT | CASSLTGEENQPQHF
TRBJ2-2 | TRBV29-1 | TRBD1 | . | TGCAGCGTTCTCACAGGGGGCACCGGGGAGCTGTTTTTT | CSVLTGGTGELFF
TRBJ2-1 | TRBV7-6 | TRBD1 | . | TGTGCCAGCAGCTTAGTCGCAGGGGGCCGAAATGAGCAGTTCTTC | CASSLVAGGRNEQFF
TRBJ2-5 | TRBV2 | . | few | TGTGCCAGTTCACTAGCTCTAGAGACCCAGTACTTC | CASSLALETQYF